This T cell receptor (beta chain) was retrieved from a study of cytomegalovirus exposure and HLA in healthy donors. Germline assignment: CDR1 KGHSH and CDR2 LQKENI. J gave up 0 bases and V 0 bases, and 9 bases lay outside the gene matches. The CDR3 has 20 amino acids. The study ran its PCR with 60 Vbeta and 13 Jbeta primers. The assay was immunoSEQ multiplex PCR, and TCRdb's table has in-frame clones only and misses some. The profile covers more than 100,000 clones, with more than 75% appearing a single time and 10% taken by the ten largest. The TCR sequence derives from a woman between 18 and 29 years old in good health and CMV-seropositive. The rearrangement links TRBV18 to TRBJ2-1, with TRBD2 identical over 12 bases. The specimen was PBMCs. The CDR3 DNA reads TGTGCCAGCTCACCACCATTTGAACTAGCGGGGGGTAGCTCCTACAATGAGCAGTTCTTC. Protein: CASSPPFELAGGSSYNEQFF.